This record concerns one TCR beta chain sequence. There are 13 residues in the CDR3. The ends were cut back, 0 bases at V and 6 bases at J, with 12 bases in the middle. CDR1 and CDR2 from the germline V gene are GTSNPN and SVGIG (reference sequence). This sample stems from a study of T cell changes during pregnancy in multiple sclerosis. Assay used: immunoSEQ multiplex PCR; TCRdb lists only in-frame clones, some missing. Among tens of thousands of clones listed, 90% were seen once. The source of this sequence is a female donor in good health, enrolled as a control in a pregnancy study. This specimen consisted of peripheral blood, obtained in the third trimester of pregnancy. V is TRBV30 and J is TRBJ2-7; D uncertain. The CDR3 DNA follows: TGTGCCTGGAGTGTAGCATTATTGAGCGAGCAGTACTTC. Its translation is CAWSVALLSEQYF.